This TCR beta chain was obtained from a study of blood T cell repertoires in COVID-19. The CDR3 extends over 13 amino acids. V was clipped by 7 bases and J by 3 bases; unmatched bases: 3. CDR1 LNHDA and CDR2 SQIVND come from the germline V gene (reference sequence). Generated by immunoSEQ multiplex PCR, the TCRdb table keeps only in-frame clones and is missing some. The sample lists about 270,000 clones, over 75% occurring once. The rearrangement joins TRBV19 to TRBJ1-5, with 7 positions matching TRBD1. The TCR was taken from a woman aged 18-29 years who had recovered from COVID-19. The sample consisted of PBMCs or T cells enriched from blood (not recorded which). CDR3 sequence (DNA): TGTGCCAGTACCGGGACAGCCAATCAGCCCCAGCATTTT. Translating gives CASTGTANQPQHF.